This T cell receptor beta chain was documented in a study of blood T cell repertoires in COVID-19. Study summary: Donors in the United States, Italy and Spain gave samples during acute or convalescent COVID-19. From T cells, B-cell-depleted T cells, or PBMCs came the material, which was cDNA or gDNA.

V shed 1 base, J shed 11 bases, and the junction held 4 bases outside the gene matches. CDR1 and CDR2 (germline): LNHDA, SQIVND (reference sequence). This CDR3 has 14 residues. In the original processing: Amplification of reference gene primers was used by the study to estimate nucleated cell counts. Profiling relied on immunoSEQ multiplex PCR, and the TCRdb table lists in-frame clones only, not all of them. V and J calls and clone size are as listed in that table; D and trimming were resolved from the DNA. The profile shows 70,000 to 95,000 clones, 81% of them singletons. Sequences were obtained from peripheral blood. The receptor comes from a woman between 65 and 79 years old with acute or convalescent COVID-19. The rearrangement links TRBV19 to TRBJ2-1; 11 positions match TRBD2. CDR3 bases: TGTGCCAGTAGTATAGTAGCGGGAGGGCCAAAGCAGTTCTTC. Translated: CASSIVAGGPKQFF.